These 14 T cell receptor beta chains came from one sample sequenced in a study of cytotoxic CD8 clonotypes in ibrutinib-treated CLL. Generated by immunoSEQ multiplex PCR, the TCRdb table keeps only in-frame clones and is missing some. The table records approximately 90,000 clones, roughly 80% of them present only once. This sample comprised PBMCs, obtained after 24 months of ibrutinib treatment. The receptors here all came from a human donor with chronic lymphocytic leukemia.

The chain employs TRBV7-9 and TRBJ2-1; unclear D gene. Germline assignment: CDR1 SEHNR and CDR2 FQNEAQ (reference sequence). The CDR3 runs to 15 residues. Trimming took off 5 bases at V and 1 base at J, with 12 bases between the two ends. CDR3 in amino acids: CASSPLQRSYNEQFF. In nucleotides, the CDR3 is TGTGCCAGCAGCCCCCTACAGAGGTCCTACAATGAGCAGTTCTTC.

The rearrangement uses TRBV7-8 and TRBJ2-7; TRBD2 matches 9 bases. CDR3 size: 14 residues. V dropped 8 bases and J dropped 2; count of bases not matched to a gene: 7. Germline CDR1 reads SGHVS; CDR2 reads FQNEAQ. CDR3: CASSSGGSAYEQYF. CDR3 bases: TGTGCCAGCTCGAGCGGGGGGTCGGCCTACGAGCAGTACTTC.

This clone came up once. The CDR3 here is CASSLARVTEQYF. The CDR3 DNA follows: TGTGCCAGCAGCTTGGCCAGGGTGACCGAGCAGTACTTC. The chain has TRBV5-6 and TRBJ2-7; tentatively, D is TRBD1 (5 bases). Between the trimmed V and J ends, which lost 0 bases and 6 bases, there was a span of 10 bases. In germline, CDR1 is SGHDT, CDR2 YYEEEE. This CDR3 is built from 13 residues. The whole variable domain, remainder taken from reference TRBV5-6 and TRBJ2-7, is DAGVTQSPTHLIKTRGQQVTLRCSPKSGHDTVSWYQQALGQGPQFIFQYYEEEERQRGNFPDRFSGHQFPNYSSELNVNALLLGDSALYLCASSLARVTEQYFGPGTRLTVT.

The rearrangement uses TRBV18 and TRBJ1-1, with 8 bases aligning to TRBD1. This CDR3 region has 12 residues. The junction had 3 bases not matched to a gene; V was cut back by 4 bases and J by 8 bases. Germline V gene sequence: CDR1 KGHSH, CDR2 LQKENI. CDR3 coding DNA: TGTGCCAGCTCACACGGGGACAGGGAAGCTTTCTTT. It is translated as CASSHGDREAFF. The variable domain in full, completed from reference TRBV18 and TRBJ1-1, reads NAGVMQNPRHLVRRRGQEARLRCSPMKGHSHVYWYRQLPEEGLKFMVYLQKENIIDESGMPKERFSAEFPKEGPSILRIQQVVRGDSAAYFCASSHGDREAFFGQGTRLTVV.

The chain joins TRBV18 to TRBJ2-5, with 8 positions matching TRBD1. From germline, CDR1 is KGHSH and CDR2 LQKENI. The CDR3 totals 16 residues. J lost 4 bases, V lost 0 bases, and 7 bases had no gene match. CDR3 region: CASSPPARGLRETQYF. CDR3 DNA: TGTGCCAGCTCACCACCCGCCAGGGGGCTCAGAGAGACCCAGTACTTC.

The J gene is TRBJ2-7, the V gene TRBV6-1, with a tentative D call TRBD1 (5 bases). V was shortened by 8 bases and J by 1 base, with 12 bases between the two germline ends. CDR3 length: 13 residues. CDR1 is MNHNS, CDR2 SASEGT, per germline. The CDR3 coding sequence is TGTGCCAGCTTTCAACCAGGGTCCTACGAGCAGTACTTC. This encodes CASFQPGSYEQYF.

V and J are TRBV7-3 and TRBJ2-3; D is uncertain. Germline V lookup: CDR1 SGHTA, CDR2 FQGTGA. The CDR3 runs to 12 residues. The V and J ends lost 1 base and 4 bases respectively, with 3 bases between them. The CDR3 loop is CASSLNADTQYF. As DNA, the CDR3 is TGTGCCAGCAGCTTAAACGCAGATACGCAGTATTTT.

The rearrangement joins TRBV7-9 to TRBJ2-7, with D possibly being TRBD1 or TRBD2 (5 bases each). The CDR3 sequence is 13 residues long. In germline, CDR1 is SEHNR, CDR2 FQNEAQ (reference sequence). V dropped 5 bases and J dropped 5 bases, with 13 bases sitting between them. CDR3 DNA sequence: TGTGCCAGCAGCCTCCGGGGCCCTAACGAGCAGTACTTC. Translating it yields CASSLRGPNEQYF.

The chain uses TRBV27 and TRBJ2-1; D is perhaps TRBD2 (5 bases). Germline CDR1 reads MNHEY; CDR2 reads SMNVEV (reference sequence). The length of the CDR3 is 15 residues. The V and J ends lost 4 bases and 1 base respectively, with 11 bases between them. The CDR3 DNA reads as TGTGCCAGCAGTTCTTTAGCGAGTTCCTACAATGAGCAGTTCTTC. Protein product: CASSSLASSYNEQFF.

The genes are TRBV10-3 and TRBJ2-5, with 16 bases lining up with TRBD2. The CDR3 loop spans 18 amino acids. The V and J ends lost 3 bases and 2 bases, in that order; junction bases with no gene match: 6. Germline-derived CDR1 and CDR2 are ENHRY and SYGVKD. CDR3 residues: CAISEGGLAGGLQETQYF. The CDR3, as DNA: TGTGCCATCAGTGAAGGGGGACTAGCGGGAGGGTTACAAGAGACCCAGTACTTC.

The chain recombines TRBV18 with TRBJ1-4; no definite D call. This CDR3 region has 14 residues. The germline gives CDR1 KGHSH, CDR2 LQKENI. V lost 4 bases to trimming and J lost 4 bases, with 10 bases between them. Here the CDR3 DNA reads TGTGCCAGCTCACGCGGGCAGCTTAATGAAAAACTGTTTTTT. Its protein product is CASSRGQLNEKLFF.

The table lists this clone with a few counts. The chain links TRBV7-3 to TRBJ2-7, with 7 bases fitting TRBD2. The CDR3 extends over 15 amino acids. The J segment lost 0 bases and the V segment lost 5 bases, leaving 7 bases of the junction unmatched. Germline values: CDR1 SGHTA, CDR2 FQGTGA. The CDR3 loop is CASSPEGGSSYEQYF. The CDR3 DNA is TGTGCCAGCAGCCCTGAGGGCGGGAGCTCCTACGAGCAGTACTTC.

The chain is built from TRBV19 and TRBJ2-3; TRBD1 might be the D (6 bases). The CDR3 totals 15 residues. CDR1 is LNHDA, CDR2 SQIVND, per germline (reference sequence). V shed 5 bases and J shed 0 bases, with 12 bases lying between them. The CDR3 nucleotides read TGTGCCAGTAGTCGCCGGACAGTTAGCACAGATACGCAGTATTTT. Translating it yields CASSRRTVSTDTQYF.

Only one count was recorded for this clone. The chain recombines TRBV11-3 with TRBJ1-2, with D tentatively TRBD1 (5 bases). There are 14 residues in the CDR3. V was cut by 1 base and J by 8 bases, with 14 bases left in between. Germline values: CDR1 SGHNT, CDR2 YENEEA. For the CDR3, the DNA is TGTGCCAGCAGCTTAGCAGATGCAGGGCAAGGCTACACCTTC. It yields the protein CASSLADAGQGYTF.